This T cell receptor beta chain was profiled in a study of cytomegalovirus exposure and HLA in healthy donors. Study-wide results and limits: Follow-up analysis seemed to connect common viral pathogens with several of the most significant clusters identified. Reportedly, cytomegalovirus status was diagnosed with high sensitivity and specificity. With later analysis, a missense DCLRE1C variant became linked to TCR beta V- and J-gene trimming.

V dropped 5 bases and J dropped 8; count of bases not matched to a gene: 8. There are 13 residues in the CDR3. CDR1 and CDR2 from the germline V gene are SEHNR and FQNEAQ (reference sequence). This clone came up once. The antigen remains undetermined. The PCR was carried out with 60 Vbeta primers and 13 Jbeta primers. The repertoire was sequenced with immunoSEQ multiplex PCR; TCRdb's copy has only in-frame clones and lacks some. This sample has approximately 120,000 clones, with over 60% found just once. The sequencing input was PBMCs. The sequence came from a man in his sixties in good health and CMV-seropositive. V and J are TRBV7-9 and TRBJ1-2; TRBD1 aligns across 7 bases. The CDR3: CASSQTGTAGYTF. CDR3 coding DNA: TGTGCCAGCAGCCAGACGGGGACAGCCGGCTACACCTTC.